Sequencing of this T cell receptor (beta chain) was carried out in a study of a mutant IDH1 vaccine in newly diagnosed glioma. Study observations and caveats: Vaccine-induced immune responses occurred in under 95% of patients.

Germline-derived CDR1 and CDR2 are SGHTA and FQGNSA. The CDR3 is 16 amino acids. The V and J ends lost 1 base and 3 bases respectively, with 15 bases between them. The data were produced by immunoSEQ multiplex PCR, yet TCRdb's version contains in-frame clones alone and is incomplete. Of 88,000 or so clones in the sample, roughly 85% were seen once. As regards this clone: The antigen is unknown.

Time point specified: week 23, last vaccination. Each dose of the vaccine consisted of 300 ug of mutant IDH1 20-mer peptide, with topical imiquimod. The receptor comes from a man aged 25 to 45 with glioma. Some clones in this sample may be carry-over from other donors' samples. Sequencing used PBMCs, obtained from a glioma patient whose treatment included an IDH1 peptide vaccine. This rearrangement joins TRBV7-2 to TRBJ1-1, with a weak D call TRBD1 (5 bases). The CDR3 loop reads CASSLEERGGDTEAFF. CDR3 DNA: TGTGCCAGCAGCTTAGAGGAGCGGGGAGGGGACACTGAAGCTTTCTTT.